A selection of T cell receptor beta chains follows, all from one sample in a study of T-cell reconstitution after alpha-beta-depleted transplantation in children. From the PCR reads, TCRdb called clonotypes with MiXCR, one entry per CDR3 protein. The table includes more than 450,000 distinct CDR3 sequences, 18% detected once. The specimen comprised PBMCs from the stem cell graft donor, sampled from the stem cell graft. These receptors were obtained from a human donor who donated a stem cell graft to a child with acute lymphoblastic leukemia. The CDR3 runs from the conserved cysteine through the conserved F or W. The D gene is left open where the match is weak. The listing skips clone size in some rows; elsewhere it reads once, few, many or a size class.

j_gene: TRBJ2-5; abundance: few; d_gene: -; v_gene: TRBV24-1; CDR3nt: TGTGCCACCAGTGCGGGGATGTACCAAGAGACCCAGTACTTC; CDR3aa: CATSAGMYQETQYF
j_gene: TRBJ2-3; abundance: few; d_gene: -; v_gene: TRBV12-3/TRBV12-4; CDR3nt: TGTGCCAGCAGGTTACAGCGCCAATCCACAGATACGCAGTATTTT; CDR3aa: CASRLQRQSTDTQYF
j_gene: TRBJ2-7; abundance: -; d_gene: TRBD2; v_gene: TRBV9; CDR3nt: TGTGCCAGCAGCCCACTAGCGGGAGCCACCTACGAGCAGTACTTC; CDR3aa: CASSPLAGATYEQYF
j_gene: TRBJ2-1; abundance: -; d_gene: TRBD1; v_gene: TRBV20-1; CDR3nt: TGCAGTGCTAGAGACCGGGACAGGGGTTACAATGAGCAGTTCTTC; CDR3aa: CSARDRDRGYNEQFF
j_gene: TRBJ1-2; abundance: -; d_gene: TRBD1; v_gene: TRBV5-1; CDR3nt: TGCGCCAGCAGCGGGGGACAGTCAAACTATGGCTACACCTTC; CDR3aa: CASSGGQSNYGYTF
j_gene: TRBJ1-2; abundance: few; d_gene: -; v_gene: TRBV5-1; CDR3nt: TGCGCCAGCAGACTACTGCAGGGAATCCAAGGCTACACCTTC; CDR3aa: CASRLLQGIQGYTF
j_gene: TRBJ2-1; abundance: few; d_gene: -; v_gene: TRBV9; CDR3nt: TGTGCCAGCAGCCCCACGGGACACCCTTACAATGAGCAGTTCTTC; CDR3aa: CASSPTGHPYNEQFF
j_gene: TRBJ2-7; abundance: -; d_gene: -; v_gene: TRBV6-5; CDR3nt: TGTGCCAGCAGCCCCTGGCGGGGACGGTACTACGAGCAGTACTTC; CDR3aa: CASSPWRGRYYEQYF
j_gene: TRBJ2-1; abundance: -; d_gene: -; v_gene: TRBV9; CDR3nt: TGTGCCAGCAGCGTTATACAATGGGAGCAGTTCTTC; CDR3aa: CASSVIQWEQFF
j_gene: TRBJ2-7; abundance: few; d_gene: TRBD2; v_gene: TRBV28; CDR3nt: TGTGCCAGCGTCCGGGGGGTCTCCTACGAGCAGTACTTC; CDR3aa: CASVRGVSYEQYF
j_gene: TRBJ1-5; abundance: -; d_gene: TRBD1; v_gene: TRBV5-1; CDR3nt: TGCGCCAGCAGCTTAGGGACAGTGGGTCAGCCCCAGCATTTT; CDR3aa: CASSLGTVGQPQHF
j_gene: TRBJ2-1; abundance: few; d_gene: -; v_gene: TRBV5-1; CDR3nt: TGCGCCAGCAGCTTGGGAGTTTGGGGTTCATACAATGAGCAGTTCTTC; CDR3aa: CASSLGVWGSYNEQFF
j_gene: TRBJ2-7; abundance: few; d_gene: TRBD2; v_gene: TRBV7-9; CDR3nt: TGTGCCAGCAGCCCCCGCGGCGGGAGGGATTCCTACGAGCAGTACTTC; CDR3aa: CASSPRGGRDSYEQYF
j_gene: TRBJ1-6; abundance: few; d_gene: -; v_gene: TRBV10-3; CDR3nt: TGTGCCATCAGTGAAACGGTCAGCGAAATCAATAATTCACCCCTCCACTTT; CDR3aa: CAISETVSEINNSPLHF
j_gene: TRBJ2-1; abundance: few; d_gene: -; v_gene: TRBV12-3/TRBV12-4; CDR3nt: TGTGCCAGCATCGGAGGGGGATCCTACAATGAGCAGTTCTTC; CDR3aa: CASIGGGSYNEQFF
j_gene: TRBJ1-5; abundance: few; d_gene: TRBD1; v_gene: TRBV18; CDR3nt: TGTGCCAGCTCACGCTTACCGACAGGGTTTAAGGATCAGCCCCAGCATTTT; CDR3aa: CASSRLPTGFKDQPQHF
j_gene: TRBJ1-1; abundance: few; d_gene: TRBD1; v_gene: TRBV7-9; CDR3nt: TGTGCCAGCAGCTTAATTGTTGGGGGACAGGGGGACACTGAAGCTTTCTTT; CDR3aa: CASSLIVGGQGDTEAFF
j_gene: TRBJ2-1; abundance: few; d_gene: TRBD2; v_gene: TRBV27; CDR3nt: TGTGCCAGCAGTTTAGCGACTAGCGGGAGTCACAATGAGCAGTTCTTC; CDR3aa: CASSLATSGSHNEQFF
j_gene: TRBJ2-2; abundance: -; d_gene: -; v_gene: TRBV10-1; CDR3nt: TGCGCCAGCAGTGAGTCAGGGGGCACCGGGGAGCTGTTTTTT; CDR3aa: CASSESGGTGELFF
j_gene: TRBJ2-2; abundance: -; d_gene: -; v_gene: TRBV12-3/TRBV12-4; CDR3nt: TGTGCCAGCAGCCCCTCTGACGCAAGGACAGCCGGGGAGCTGTTTTTT; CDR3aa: CASSPSDARTAGELFF
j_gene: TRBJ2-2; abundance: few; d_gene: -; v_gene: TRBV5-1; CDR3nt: TGCGCCAGCAGCTTGGACAGAATAACGAACACCGGGGAGCTGTTTTTT; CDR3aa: CASSLDRITNTGELFF
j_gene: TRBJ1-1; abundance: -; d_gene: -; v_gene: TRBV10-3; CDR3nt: TGTGCCGCCTCGGAGAGGGCGGAAGACACTGAAGCTTTCTTT; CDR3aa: CAASERAEDTEAFF
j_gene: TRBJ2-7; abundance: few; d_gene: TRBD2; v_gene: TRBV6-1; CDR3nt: TGTGCCAGCATCCCGTTTCCCGGGACTAGGGGCGAGCAGTACTTC; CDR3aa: CASIPFPGTRGEQYF
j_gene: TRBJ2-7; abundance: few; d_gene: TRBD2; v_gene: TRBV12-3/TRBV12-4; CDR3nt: TGTGCCAGCAGTTTAAGGCGTATGACGGGAGGGCCCTACGAGCAGTACTTC; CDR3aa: CASSLRRMTGGPYEQYF
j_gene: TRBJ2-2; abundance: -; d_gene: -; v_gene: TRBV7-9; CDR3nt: TGTGCCAGCAGCGTACTCACAGGGATCACCGGGGAGCTGTTTTTT; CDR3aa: CASSVLTGITGELFF
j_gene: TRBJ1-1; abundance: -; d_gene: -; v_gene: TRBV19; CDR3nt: TGTGCCAGTAGAGTGGGGGCGCGGAACACTGAAGCTTTCTTT; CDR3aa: CASRVGARNTEAFF
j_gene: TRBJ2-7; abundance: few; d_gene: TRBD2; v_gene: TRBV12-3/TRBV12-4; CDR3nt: TGTGCCAGCAGTTTAGCGGCGGGAGTCTACGAGCAGTACTTC; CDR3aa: CASSLAAGVYEQYF
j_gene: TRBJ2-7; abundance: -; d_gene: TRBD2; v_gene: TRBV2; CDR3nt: TGTGCCACCCAACGGGAGGGGCCCGAGCAGTACTTC; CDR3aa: CATQREGPEQYF
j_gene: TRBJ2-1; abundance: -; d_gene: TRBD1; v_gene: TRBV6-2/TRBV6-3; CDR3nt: TGTGCCAGCAGTTACTGGGGACAGGGGTTCTATGAGCAGTTCTTC; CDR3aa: CASSYWGQGFYEQFF
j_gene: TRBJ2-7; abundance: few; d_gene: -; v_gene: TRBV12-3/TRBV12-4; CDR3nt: TGTGCCAGCAGCTTACCTCCCCTGGAGCAGTACTTC; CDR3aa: CASSLPPLEQYF
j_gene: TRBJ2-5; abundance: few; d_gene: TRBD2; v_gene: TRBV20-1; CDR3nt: TGCAGTGCTAGTAGCGGGAGGCCTTATCTCGCGTACTTC; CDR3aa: CSASSGRPYLAYF
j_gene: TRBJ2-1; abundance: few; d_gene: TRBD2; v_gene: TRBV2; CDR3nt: TGTGCCAGCATTTGGACTAGCGGAAATGAGCAGTTCTTC; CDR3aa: CASIWTSGNEQFF
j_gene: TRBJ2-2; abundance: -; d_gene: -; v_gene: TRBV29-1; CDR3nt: TGCAGCGTAGCCGGTTCCGGGGAGCTGTTTTTT; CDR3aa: CSVAGSGELFF
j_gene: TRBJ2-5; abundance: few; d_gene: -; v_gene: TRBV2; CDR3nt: TGTGCCAGCAGTGACAGTAGGAGTGTCTTTGAGACCCAGTACTTC; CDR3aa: CASSDSRSVFETQYF
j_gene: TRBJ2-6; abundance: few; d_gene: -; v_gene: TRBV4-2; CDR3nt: TGTGCCAGCAGCCAAGATCACCCGTCCGGGGCCAACGTCCTGACTTTC; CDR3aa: CASSQDHPSGANVLTF
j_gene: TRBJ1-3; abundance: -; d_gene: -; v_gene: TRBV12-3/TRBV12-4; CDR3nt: TGTGCCAGCGCCCCCGAGGTCTCTGGAAACACCATATATTTT; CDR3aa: CASAPEVSGNTIYF
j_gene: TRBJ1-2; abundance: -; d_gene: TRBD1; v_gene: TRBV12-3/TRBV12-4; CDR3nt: TGTGCCAGCAGGAGGGACAGGTCCTATGGCTACACCTTC; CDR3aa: CASRRDRSYGYTF
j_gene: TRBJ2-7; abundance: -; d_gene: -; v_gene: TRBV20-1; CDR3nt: TGCAGTGCCCCACTGGCCGGGTACGAGCAGTACTTC; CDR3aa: CSAPLAGYEQYF
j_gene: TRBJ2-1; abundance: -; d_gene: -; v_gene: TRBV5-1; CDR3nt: TGCGCCAGCAGCCTCACTTTTAGTTCCTACAATGAGCAGTTCTTC; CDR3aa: CASSLTFSSYNEQFF
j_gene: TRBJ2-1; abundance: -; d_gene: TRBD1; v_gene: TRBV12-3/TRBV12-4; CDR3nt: TGTGCCAGCAGTTTAGGGACAGGGGGTACCGATGAGCAGTTCTTC; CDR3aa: CASSLGTGGTDEQFF
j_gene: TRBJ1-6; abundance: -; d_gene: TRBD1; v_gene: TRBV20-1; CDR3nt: TGCAGGGTTAAAGGGACAGCCGATAATTCACCCCTCCACTTT; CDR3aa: CRVKGTADNSPLHF
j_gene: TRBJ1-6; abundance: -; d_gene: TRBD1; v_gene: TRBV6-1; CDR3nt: TGTGCCAGCAGGAGGGACAGGACCGCCTATAATTCACCCCTCCACTTT; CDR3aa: CASRRDRTAYNSPLHF
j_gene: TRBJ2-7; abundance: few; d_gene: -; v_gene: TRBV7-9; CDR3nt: TGTGCCAGCAGCACCGGACCCTACGAGCAGTACTTC; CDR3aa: CASSTGPYEQYF
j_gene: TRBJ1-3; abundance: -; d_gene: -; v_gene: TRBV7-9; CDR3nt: TGTGCCAGCAGCAAGCCAGTCAGGGCCTCTGGAAACACCATATATTTT; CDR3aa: CASSKPVRASGNTIYF
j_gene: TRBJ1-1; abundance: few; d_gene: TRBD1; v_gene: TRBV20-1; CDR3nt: TGCAGTGCTAGGAACGACCCAAACAGGGGGCGTAGGGAAGCTTTCTTT; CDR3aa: CSARNDPNRGRREAFF
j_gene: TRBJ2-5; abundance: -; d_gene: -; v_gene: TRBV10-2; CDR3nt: TGCGCCAGCAGTGAGTCATTCAGTTATCAAGAGACCCAGTACTTC; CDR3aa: CASSESFSYQETQYF
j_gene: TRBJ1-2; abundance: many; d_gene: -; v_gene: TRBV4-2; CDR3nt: TGTGCCAGCAGCCAAGAGTTGCCCGGGACTTATTATGGCTACACCTTC; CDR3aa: CASSQELPGTYYGYTF
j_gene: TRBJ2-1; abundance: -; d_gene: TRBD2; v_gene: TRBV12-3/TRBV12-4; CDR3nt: TGTGCCAGCAGTTTTGGGACTAGCGGGATGGAGTTCTTC; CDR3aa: CASSFGTSGMEFF
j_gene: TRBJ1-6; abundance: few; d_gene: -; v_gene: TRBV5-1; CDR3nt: TGCGCCAGCAGCTTGGTTCCCCCAGGGTTTTCCCCCGGAGACATCGATTCACCCCTCCACTTT; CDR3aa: CASSLVPPGFSPGDIDSPLHF
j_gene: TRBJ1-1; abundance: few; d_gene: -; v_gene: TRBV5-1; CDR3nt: TGCGCCAGCAGCTTGGGGTACTCCATGAACACTGAAGCTTTCTTT; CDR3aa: CASSLGYSMNTEAFF
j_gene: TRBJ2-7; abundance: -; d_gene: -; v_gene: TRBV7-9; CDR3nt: TGTGCCAGCAGCTTAGCGCTCATCCACGAGCAGTACTTC; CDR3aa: CASSLALIHEQYF
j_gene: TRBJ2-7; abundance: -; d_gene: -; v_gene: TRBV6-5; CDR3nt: TGTGCCAGCAGTTACCAGGCGACAGCCTCCTACGAGCAGTACTTC; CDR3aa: CASSYQATASYEQYF